What follows is one T cell receptor (beta chain) and its context. Antigen specificity is unknown. The J segment lost 2 bases and the V segment lost 6 bases, leaving 6 bases of the junction unmatched. The CDR3 sequence is 15 residues long. Germline CDR1 and CDR2: LNHDA and SQIVND (reference sequence). This sample stems from a study of vaccination and CD4 T cells after COVID-19. Indicated treatment: approximately nine-day PBMC culture with coronavirus spike peptide pools or control peptides (ViraFEST assay). Sequence data for DNA of cultured CD4+ T cells were generated by the Oncomine TCR Beta short-read assay. TCRdb reprocessed the PCR reads with MiXCR, giving one entry per CDR3 protein. The table has more than 15,000 distinct CDR3 sequences, 45% to 55% seen once.

This clonotype was obtained from a human donor who had recovered from COVID-19. V and J are TRBV19 and TRBJ2-3, with 9 nucleotides matching TRBD2. Sequences were obtained from CD4+ T cells from blood, cultured in vitro. This chain's CDR3 is CASRLAGELTDTQYF. The CDR3 DNA follows: TGTGCCAGTAGGTTAGCGGGGGAACTCACAGATACGCAGTATTTT.